This T cell receptor beta chain was profiled in a study of patients and donors after allogeneic stem cell transplantation. This clonotype has ten or more counts. CDR1 is SGHTA and CDR2 is FQGNSA in the germline V gene. With V trimmed by 8 bases and J by 2 bases, 14 bases remained unmatched. This CDR3 region has 17 residues. One entry per CDR3 protein results from TCRdb running MiXCR on the RT-PCR reads. Of about 410,000 distinct CDR3 sequences listed, 16% were seen once; the top ten hold roughly 7%. The receptor comes from a human donor who was either an allogeneic HSCT recipient or a stem cell or donor lymphocyte infusion donor (not recorded which). It is not recorded whose cells these are; they may come from a transplant donor. The sample consisted of blood, either unsorted or a sorted T cell fraction (not recorded which). The chain couples TRBV7-2 to TRBJ2-1; 8 nucleotides agree with TRBD2. CDR3 DNA: TGTGCCAGCTCGCAGGGGCGGGTAGCGGGGACCTACAATGAGCAGTTCTTC. Translation: CASSQGRVAGTYNEQFF.